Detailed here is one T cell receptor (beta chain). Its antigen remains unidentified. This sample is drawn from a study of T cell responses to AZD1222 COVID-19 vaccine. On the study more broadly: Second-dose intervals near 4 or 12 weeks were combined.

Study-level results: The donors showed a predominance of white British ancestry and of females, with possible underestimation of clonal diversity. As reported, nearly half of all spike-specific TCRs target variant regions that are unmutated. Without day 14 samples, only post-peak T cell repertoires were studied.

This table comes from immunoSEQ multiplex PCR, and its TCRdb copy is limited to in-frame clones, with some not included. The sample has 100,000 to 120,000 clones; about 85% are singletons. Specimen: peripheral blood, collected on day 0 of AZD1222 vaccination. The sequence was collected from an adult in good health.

The CDR3 DNA reads TGTGCCAGCAGTTTGTTCGGGAGGACACCCCTCCACTTT. Translated: CASSLFGRTPLHF. The V gene is TRBV12-3 or TRBV12-4, the J gene TRBJ1-6; D not certain. This CDR3 has 13 amino acids. V was shortened by 3 bases and J by 11 bases, with 11 bases between the two germline ends.